The T cell receptor (beta chain) under discussion was sequenced for a study of tumor and adjacent non-tumor tissue in lung cancer. Overall study results and limits: Normal lung showed higher cumulative top 100 clone frequency than tumor. Tumor tissue had significantly higher TCR diversity than normal lung.

Points on this clonotype: Its antigen is currently unknown. This may stem from a read error, because a much larger clone lies one nucleotide away.

The template was RNA from unsorted bulk tissue. TCRbeta libraries were built with three rounds of nested PCR, modified from ARM-PCR. TCRdb passed the multiplex PCR reads through MiXCR, listing each CDR3 protein once. The top ten hold 10% to 15% of the sample, which has about 82,000 distinct CDR3 sequences, roughly 80% seen once. CDR1 is KGHSH and CDR2 is LQKENI in the germline V gene. CDR3 size: 14 residues. The receptor comes from a woman in her forties or fifties with non-small cell lung cancer. Sequenced input: lung tumor tissue. The rearrangement joins TRBV18 to TRBJ2-7, with 8 bases lining up with TRBD1. For the CDR3, the DNA is TGTGCCAGCTCCCAACAGGGGGTGGGCTACGAGCGGTACTTC. Protein: CASSQQGVGYERYF.